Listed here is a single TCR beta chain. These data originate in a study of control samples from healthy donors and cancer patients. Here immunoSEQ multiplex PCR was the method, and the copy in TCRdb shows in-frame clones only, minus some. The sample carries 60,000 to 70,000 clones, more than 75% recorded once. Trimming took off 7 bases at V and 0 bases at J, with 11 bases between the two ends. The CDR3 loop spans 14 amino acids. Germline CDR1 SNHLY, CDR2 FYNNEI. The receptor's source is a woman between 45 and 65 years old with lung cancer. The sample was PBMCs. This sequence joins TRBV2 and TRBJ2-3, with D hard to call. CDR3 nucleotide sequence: TGTGCCAGCAATCCTAGATCTAGCACAGATACGCAGTATTTT. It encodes CASNPRSSTDTQYF.